The 20 T cell receptor beta chains in this list originate from one sample, sequenced in a study of radiotherapy plus CTLA-4 blockade in lung cancer. Repertoires were generated with immunoSEQ multiplex PCR, while TCRdb's copy carries only in-frame clones and drops some. The table records tens of thousands of clones, approximately 84% of them present only once. The sample was peripheral blood, taken from a patient treated with radiotherapy plus ipilimumab. The receptors stem from a human donor with non-small cell lung cancer who had stable disease on radiotherapy plus ipilimumab.

V and J are TRBV19 and TRBJ2-3, with 8 bases lining up with TRBD2. The V and J ends lost 4 bases and 0 bases, in that order; junction bases with no gene match: 3. The CDR3 runs 15 residues. Per the germline V gene, CDR1 is LNHDA and CDR2 is SQIVND (reference sequence). CDR3 sequence: CASSTGGGSTDTQYF. DNA of the CDR3: TGTGCCAGTAGTACCGGGGGGGGTAGCACAGATACGCAGTATTTT.

The V gene is TRBV29-1, the J gene TRBJ1-3; possible D gene TRBD1, 5 bases. This CDR3 spans 13 amino acids. Looked up from germline, CDR1 is SQVTM and CDR2 is ANQGSEA. V lost 6 bases and J lost 2, with 11 bases in between. CDR3 bases: TGCAGCGTCGCCGGGACGGCTGGAAACACCATATATTTT. Protein product: CSVAGTAGNTIYF.

The genes are TRBV7-8 and TRBJ2-2; 8 bases agree with TRBD2. Germline CDR1 SGHVS, CDR2 FQNEAQ. The J segment lost 4 bases and the V segment lost 5 bases, leaving 12 bases of the junction unmatched. This CDR3 is built from 17 residues. CDR3 loop: CASSTVPASGLTGELFF. CDR3 bases: TGTGCCAGCAGCACCGTGCCGGCTAGCGGGCTCACCGGGGAGCTGTTTTTT.

The chain carries TRBV5-8 and TRBJ1-5; possibly TRBD1 for D (5 bases). Trimming removed 1 base from V and 2 bases from J, with 13 bases in between. This CDR3 is built from 16 residues. Germline V lookup: CDR1 SGHTS, CDR2 YDEGEE. The CDR3 DNA follows: TGTGCCAGCAGCTTGTATAAGGGGACTGGCAATCAGCCCCAGCATTTT. Translated, it gives CASSLYKGTGNQPQHF.

The CDR3 DNA reads TGCGCCAGCAGCGCTGCCGCCGGTCTAAGCTCCTACGAGCAGTACTTC. This translates into CASSAAAGLSSYEQYF. The rearrangement uses TRBV5-1 and TRBJ2-7; D unresolved. CDR3 size: 16 residues. The germline V gene encodes CDR1 SGHRS and CDR2 YFSETQ. V was clipped by 4 bases and J by 0 bases, with 17 bases between them.

In its sample, this clone was seen once. One junction end does not reproduce the germline sequence, and a read error may be involved. V and J are TRBV7-7 and TRBJ2-3; 11 bases align to TRBD2. Germline V gives CDR1 SSHAT, CDR2 FNYEAQ (reference sequence). The length of the CDR3 is 15 residues. DNA of the CDR3: TGTGCTAGCAGCCGCGGGACTAGCGGAACAGATACGCAGTATTTT. It yields the protein CASSRGTSGTDTQYF.

The chain has TRBV4-2 and TRBJ1-1, with 7 nucleotides matching TRBD1. The CDR3 consists of 18 residues. The V gene end was trimmed by 1 base and the J gene end by 0 bases; junction bases not matched to a gene: 11. Germline V gene lookup returns CDR1 LGHNA and CDR2 YNFKEQ. CDR3 residues: CASSQVTGLTTMNTEAFF. In DNA form, the CDR3 reads TGTGCCAGCAGCCAAGTGACAGGGTTAACCACCATGAACACTGAAGCTTTCTTT.

The chain joins TRBV6-5 to TRBJ1-5, with D perhaps matching TRBD1 (5 bases). This CDR3 comprises 14 residues. V dropped 2 bases and J dropped 6 bases, with 11 bases sitting between them. Looked up from germline, CDR1 is MNHEY and CDR2 is SVGAGI. CDR3 region: CASSYTGGPQPQHF. In nucleotides, the CDR3 is TGTGCCAGCAGTTACACGGGGGGTCCTCAGCCCCAGCATTTT.

The DNA of the CDR3 is TGCGCCAGCAGTCATGGTGGGATAGGGAGCACAGATACGCAGTATTTT. This sequence encodes CASSHGGIGSTDTQYF. The rearrangement links TRBV5-1 to TRBJ2-3; no firm D call. The germline V gene encodes CDR1 SGHRS and CDR2 YFSETQ. V lost 5 bases, J lost 0 bases, and 16 bases lay in between. This CDR3 contains 16 residues.

V usage is TRBV11-2 and J usage is TRBJ2-3; D is ambiguous. CDR3 length: 15 residues. The V gene's germline CDR1 is SGHAT and CDR2 FQNNGV. Trimming removed 0 bases from V and 1 base from J, with 8 bases in between. In nucleotides, the CDR3 is TGTGCCAGCAGCTTAGACGGTTATGGCACAGATACGCAGTATTTT. Translating it yields CASSLDGYGTDTQYF. The entire variable domain, with the rest obtained from reference TRBV11-2 and TRBJ2-3, is as follows: EAGVAQSPRYKIIEKRQSVAFWCNPISGHATLYWYQQILGQGPKLLIQFQNNGVVDDSQLPKDRFSAERLKGVDSTLKIQPAKLEDSAVYLCASSLDGYGTDTQYFGPGTRLTVL.

The CDR3 sequence is CASTQGINSNQPQHF. The DNA for the CDR3 is TGTGCCAGCACACAGGGAATTAATAGCAATCAGCCCCAGCATTTT. The chain has TRBV6-1 and TRBJ1-5; a weak D match, TRBD1 (6 bases). This CDR3 has 15 amino acids. The germline V gene has CDR1 MNHNS and CDR2 SASEGT. V was clipped by 7 bases and J by 0 bases, with 13 bases between them.

For this clone: At the DNA level, this CDR3 is encoded by other sequences in the same sample as well. The rearrangement links TRBV9 to TRBJ2-7, with 9 bases matching TRBD2. Germline V gene sequence: CDR1 SGDLS, CDR2 YYNGEE. Losses at the gene ends were 0 bases for V and 4 bases for J; bases not matched to a gene: 2. The CDR3 contains 14 residues. The CDR3 sequence is CASSVGGGGYEQYF. The DNA of the CDR3 is TGTGCCAGCAGCGTAGGCGGGGGGGGGTACGAGCAGTACTTC.

V gene TRBV28 combines with J gene TRBJ2-3; 16 bases agree with TRBD2. CDR3 size: 18 residues. Germline-derived CDR1 and CDR2 are MDHEN and SYDVKM. V lost 3 bases and J lost 5; bases outside the gene matches: 8. The CDR3 nucleotides are TGTGCCAGCAGTTTCCCTGGGACTAGCGGGGGGGCCCTAGATACGCAGTATTTT. It translates to CASSFPGTSGGALDTQYF.

The chain combines TRBV5-1 with TRBJ2-3; D might be TRBD1 or TRBD2, each matching 5 bases. CDR1 SGHRS and CDR2 YFSETQ come from the germline V gene. V was pared by 4 bases and J by 3 bases, with 18 bases between. The CDR3 totals 16 residues. CDR3 sequence: CASSLGPGSSTDTQYF. The CDR3 nucleotides are TGCGCCAGCAGCCTCGGACCAGGGAGTTCGACAGATACGCAGTATTTT.

The J gene is TRBJ2-5, the V gene TRBV5-1; 10 positions agree with TRBD1. CDR3 size: 14 residues. CDR1 is SGHRS, CDR2 YFSETQ, per germline. V shed 4 bases and J 5 bases; nucleotides not matched to a gene: 5. CDR3 DNA: TGCGCCAGCAGCCGGGGACAGGGGATGGAGACCCAGTACTTC. Translated, it gives CASSRGQGMETQYF.

This sequence joins TRBV27 and TRBJ2-7; 7 bases match TRBD1. Germline V gene sequence: CDR1 MNHEY, CDR2 SMNVEV (reference sequence). The CDR3 runs to 15 residues. Trimming removed 2 bases from V and 3 bases from J; junction bases left unmatched: 7. CDR3 nucleotides: TGTGCCAGCAGTTTAGAGGGGGCCTGGAACTACGAGCAGTACTTC. It yields the protein CASSLEGAWNYEQYF.

This rearrangement joins TRBV5-4 to TRBJ1-5, with D maybe TRBD1 (5 bases). Germline V gene lookup returns CDR1 SGHNT and CDR2 YYREEE (reference sequence). The germline V and J ends were trimmed by 0 bases and 6 bases, with 10 bases remaining between them. The CDR3 extends over 14 amino acids. The CDR3 is CASSLGGTGQPQHF. The CDR3 bases are TGTGCCAGCAGCTTGGGCGGGACGGGTCAGCCCCAGCATTTT.

This chain joins TRBV6-5 and TRBJ2-5, with a weak D call TRBD2 (5 bases). CDR1 is MNHEY, CDR2 SVGAGI, per germline. V shed 6 bases and J shed 7 bases, with 15 bases lying between them. The CDR3 is 13 amino acids. CDR3 loop: CASRARGSGTQYF. As DNA, the CDR3 is TGTGCCAGCAGGGCTCGGGGATCGGGGACCCAGTACTTC.

CDR3 in amino acids: CASSIPGQRSSYEQYF. Written as DNA, the CDR3 is TGTGCCAGTAGTATCCCCGGACAGAGGAGCTCCTACGAGCAGTACTTC. The V gene is TRBV19, the J gene TRBJ2-7, with D possibly matching TRBD1 (6 bases). Germline V gene data show CDR1 as LNHDA and CDR2 as SQIVND (reference sequence). V was trimmed by 3 bases and J by 0 bases, leaving 15 bases between them. The CDR3 has 16 residues.

To note about this clone: Other DNA variants within this sample encode the same CDR3. The V gene is TRBV4-1, the J gene TRBJ1-6; the match to TRBD1 covers 7 bases. Trimming cost V 3 bases and J 5 bases; bases outside gene matches: 4. This CDR3 contains 15 residues. CDR1 and CDR2 from the germline V gene are MGHRA and YSYEKL. CDR3 protein: CASSQAGGDNSPLHF. CDR3 DNA: TGCGCCAGCAGCCAGGCAGGGGGAGATAATTCACCCCTCCACTTT.